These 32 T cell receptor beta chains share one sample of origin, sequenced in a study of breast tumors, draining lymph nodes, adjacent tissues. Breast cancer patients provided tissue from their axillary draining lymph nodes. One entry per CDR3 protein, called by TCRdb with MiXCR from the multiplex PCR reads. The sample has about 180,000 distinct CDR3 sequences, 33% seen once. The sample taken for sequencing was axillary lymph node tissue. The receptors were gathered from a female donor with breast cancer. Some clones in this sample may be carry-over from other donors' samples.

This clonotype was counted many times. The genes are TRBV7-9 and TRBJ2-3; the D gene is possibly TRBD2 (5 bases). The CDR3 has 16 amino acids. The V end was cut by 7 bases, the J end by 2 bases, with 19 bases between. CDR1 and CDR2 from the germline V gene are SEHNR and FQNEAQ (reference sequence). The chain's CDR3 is CASNKQLGPFTDTQYF. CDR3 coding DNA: TGTGCCAGCAACAAACAACTAGGGCCCTTCACAGATACGCAGTATTTT.

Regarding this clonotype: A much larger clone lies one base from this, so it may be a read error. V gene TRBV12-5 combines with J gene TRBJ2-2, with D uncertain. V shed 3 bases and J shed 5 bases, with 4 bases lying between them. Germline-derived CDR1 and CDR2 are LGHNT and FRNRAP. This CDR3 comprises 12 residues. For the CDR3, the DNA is TGTGCTAGTGGTTTCTCAACCGGGGAGCTGTTTTTT. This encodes CASGFSTGELFF.

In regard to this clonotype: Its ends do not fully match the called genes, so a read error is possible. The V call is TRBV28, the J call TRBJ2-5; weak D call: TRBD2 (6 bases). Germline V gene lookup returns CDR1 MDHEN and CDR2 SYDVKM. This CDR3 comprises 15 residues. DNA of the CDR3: TGTGCCAGCAGTCTCCCACCTACTAGCCAAGAGACCCAGCACTTC. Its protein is CASSLPPTSQETQHF.

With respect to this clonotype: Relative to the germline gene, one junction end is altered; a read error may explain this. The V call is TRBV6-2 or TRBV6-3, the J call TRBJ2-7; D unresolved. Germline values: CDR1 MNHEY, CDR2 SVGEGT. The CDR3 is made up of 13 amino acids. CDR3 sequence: CASSHSISSEQYF. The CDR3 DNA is TGTGCCAGCAGTCACTCGATTAGCAGCGAGCAGTACTTC.

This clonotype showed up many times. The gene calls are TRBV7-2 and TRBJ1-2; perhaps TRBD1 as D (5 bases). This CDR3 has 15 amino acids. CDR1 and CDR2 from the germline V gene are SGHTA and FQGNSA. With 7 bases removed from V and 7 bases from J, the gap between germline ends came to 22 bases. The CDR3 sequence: CASTISGGVRFGYTF. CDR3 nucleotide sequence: TGTGCCAGCACCATTAGTGGAGGGGTTAGGTTTGGCTACACCTTC.

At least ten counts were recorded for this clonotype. The CDR3 coding sequence is TGTGCCAGCAGCCCGACAGGGCGGGGTCAGCCCCAGCATTTT. Its protein is CASSPTGRGQPQHF. The rearrangement links TRBV6-2 or TRBV6-3 to TRBJ1-5; 7 positions match TRBD1. Germline V gene data show CDR1 as MNHEY and CDR2 as SVGEGT. The CDR3 extends over 14 amino acids. The trim removed 6 bases at V and 6 bases at J, leaving 8 bases unmatched.

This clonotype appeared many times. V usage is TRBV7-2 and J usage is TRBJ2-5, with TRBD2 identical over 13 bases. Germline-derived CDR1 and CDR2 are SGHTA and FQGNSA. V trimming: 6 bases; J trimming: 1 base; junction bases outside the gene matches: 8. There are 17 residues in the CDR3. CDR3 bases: TGTGCCAGCAGTGCTCTGAGGACTAGCGGGGGCCAAGAGACCCAGTACTTC. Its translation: CASSALRTSGGQETQYF. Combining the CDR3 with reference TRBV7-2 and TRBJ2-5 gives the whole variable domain GAGVSQSPSNKVTEKGKDVELRCDPISGHTALYWYRQSLGQGLEFLIYFQGNSAPDKSGLPSDRFSAERTGGSVSTLTIQRTQQEDSAVYLCASSALRTSGGQETQYFGPGTRLLVL.

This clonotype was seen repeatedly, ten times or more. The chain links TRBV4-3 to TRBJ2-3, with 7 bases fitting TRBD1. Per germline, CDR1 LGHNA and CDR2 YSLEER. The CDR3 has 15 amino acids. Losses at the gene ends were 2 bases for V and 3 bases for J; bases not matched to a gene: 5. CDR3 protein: CASSQISRGTDTQYF. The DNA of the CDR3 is TGCGCCAGCAGCCAAATCTCCAGGGGGACAGATACGCAGTATTTT.

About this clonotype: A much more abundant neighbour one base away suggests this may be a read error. CDR3 loop: CASSEGLGYIF. The CDR3 DNA follows: TGTGCCAGCAGTGAAGGGCTCGGCTACATCTTC. The rearrangement uses TRBV28 and TRBJ1-2, with D hard to call. The CDR3 contains 11 residues. Germline V lookup: CDR1 MDHEN, CDR2 SYDVKM.

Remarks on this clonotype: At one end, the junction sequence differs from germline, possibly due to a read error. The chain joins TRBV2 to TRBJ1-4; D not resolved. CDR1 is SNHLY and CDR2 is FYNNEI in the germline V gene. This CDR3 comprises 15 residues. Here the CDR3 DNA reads TGTGCCAGCGCCAGGCACTTAGCAACTAATGAAGAACTGTTTTTT. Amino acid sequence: CASARHLATNEELFF.

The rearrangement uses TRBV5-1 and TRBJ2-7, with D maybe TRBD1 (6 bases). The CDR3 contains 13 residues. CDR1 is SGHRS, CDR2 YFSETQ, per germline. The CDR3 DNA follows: TGCCCCTGCAGCTTGGGCGGTGACAGGTTAAAGTACTTC. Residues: CPCSLGGDRLKYF.

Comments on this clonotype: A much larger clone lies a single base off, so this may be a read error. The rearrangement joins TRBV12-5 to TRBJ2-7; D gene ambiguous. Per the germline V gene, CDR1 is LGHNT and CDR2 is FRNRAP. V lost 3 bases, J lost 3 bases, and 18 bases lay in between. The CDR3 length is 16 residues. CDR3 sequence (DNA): TGTGCTAGTGGTTTCGTAAAGTCAGGCCAAAGCTACGAGCAGTACTTC. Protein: CASGFVKSGQSYEQYF.

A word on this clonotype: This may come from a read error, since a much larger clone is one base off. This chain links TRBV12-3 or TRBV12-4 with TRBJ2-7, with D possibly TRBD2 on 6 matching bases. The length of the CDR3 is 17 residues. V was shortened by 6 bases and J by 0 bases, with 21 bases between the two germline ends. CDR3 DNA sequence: TGTGCCAGCAGCCACGATCAAGTTCGGGGACTCTCCTACGAGCAGTACTTC. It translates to CASSHDQVRGLSYEQYF.

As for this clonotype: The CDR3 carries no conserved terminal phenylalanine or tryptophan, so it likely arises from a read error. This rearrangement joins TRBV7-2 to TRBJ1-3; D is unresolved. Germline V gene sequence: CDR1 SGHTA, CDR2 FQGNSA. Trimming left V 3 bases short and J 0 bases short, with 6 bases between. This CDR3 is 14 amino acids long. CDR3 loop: CASSLGVSGNTIYL. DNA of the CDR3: TGTGCCAGCAGCTTGGGTGTCTCTGGAAACACCATATATCTT.

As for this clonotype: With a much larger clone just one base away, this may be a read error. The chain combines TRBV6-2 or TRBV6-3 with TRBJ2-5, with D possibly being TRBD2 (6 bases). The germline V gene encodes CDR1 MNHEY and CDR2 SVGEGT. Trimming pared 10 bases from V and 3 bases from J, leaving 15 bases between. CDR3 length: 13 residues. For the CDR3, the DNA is TGTGCCATCAGGCATGCGGGAAAAGAGACCCAGTACTTC. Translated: CAIRHAGKETQYF.

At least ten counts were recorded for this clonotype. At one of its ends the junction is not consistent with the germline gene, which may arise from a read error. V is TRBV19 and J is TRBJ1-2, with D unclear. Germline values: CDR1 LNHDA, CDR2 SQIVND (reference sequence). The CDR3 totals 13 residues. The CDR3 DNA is TGTGCCTGTAGTGACGGACTATGGGATGGCTACACCTTC. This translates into CACSDGLWDGYTF.

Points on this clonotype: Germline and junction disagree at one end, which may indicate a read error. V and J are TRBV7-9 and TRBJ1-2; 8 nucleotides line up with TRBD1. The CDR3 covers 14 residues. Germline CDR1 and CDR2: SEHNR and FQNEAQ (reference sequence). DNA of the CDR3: TGCGCCAGCAGCCAAGACGACAGGGGCTATGGCTACACCTTC. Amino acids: CASSQDDRGYGYTF.

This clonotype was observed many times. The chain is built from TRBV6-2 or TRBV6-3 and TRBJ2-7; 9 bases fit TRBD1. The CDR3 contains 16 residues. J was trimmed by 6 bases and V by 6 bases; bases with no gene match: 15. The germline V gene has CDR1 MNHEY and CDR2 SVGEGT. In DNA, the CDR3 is TGTGCCAGCAGGGTATCCGGGACAGGGAATATGGGCGAGCAGTACTTC. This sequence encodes CASRVSGTGNMGEQYF.

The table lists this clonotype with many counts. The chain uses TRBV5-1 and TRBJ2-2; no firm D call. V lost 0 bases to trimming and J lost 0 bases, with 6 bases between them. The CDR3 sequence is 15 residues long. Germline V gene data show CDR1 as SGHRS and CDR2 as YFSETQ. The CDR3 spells CASSLVEANTGELFF. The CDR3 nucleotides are TGCGCCAGCAGCTTGGTAGAGGCGAACACCGGGGAGCTGTTTTTT.

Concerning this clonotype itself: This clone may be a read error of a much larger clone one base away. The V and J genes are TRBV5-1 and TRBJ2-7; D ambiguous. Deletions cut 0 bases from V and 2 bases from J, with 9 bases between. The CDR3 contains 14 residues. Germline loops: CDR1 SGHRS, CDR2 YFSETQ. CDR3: CASSLDGKAYEQYF. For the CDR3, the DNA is TGCGCCAGCAGCTTGGATGGGAAAGCCTACGAGCAGTACTTC.

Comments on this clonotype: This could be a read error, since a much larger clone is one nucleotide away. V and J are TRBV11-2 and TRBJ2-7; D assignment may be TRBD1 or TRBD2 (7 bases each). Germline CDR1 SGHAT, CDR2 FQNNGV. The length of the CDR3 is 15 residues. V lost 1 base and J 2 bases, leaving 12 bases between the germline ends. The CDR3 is CASSLAGGATYEQYF. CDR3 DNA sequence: TGTGCCAGCAGCTTAGCAGGGGGGGCTACCTACGAGCAGTACTTC.

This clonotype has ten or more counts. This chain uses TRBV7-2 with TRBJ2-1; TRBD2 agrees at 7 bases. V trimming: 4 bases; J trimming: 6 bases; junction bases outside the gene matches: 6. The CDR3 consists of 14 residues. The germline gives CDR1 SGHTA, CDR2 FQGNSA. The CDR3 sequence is CASSSLAELNEQFF. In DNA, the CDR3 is TGTGCCAGCAGCTCTCTAGCGGAGCTCAATGAGCAGTTCTTC. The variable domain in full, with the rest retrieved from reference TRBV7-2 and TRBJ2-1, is GAGVSQSPSNKVTEKGKDVELRCDPISGHTALYWYRQSLGQGLEFLIYFQGNSAPDKSGLPSDRFSAERTGGSVSTLTIQRTQQEDSAVYLCASSSLAELNEQFFGPGTRLTVL.

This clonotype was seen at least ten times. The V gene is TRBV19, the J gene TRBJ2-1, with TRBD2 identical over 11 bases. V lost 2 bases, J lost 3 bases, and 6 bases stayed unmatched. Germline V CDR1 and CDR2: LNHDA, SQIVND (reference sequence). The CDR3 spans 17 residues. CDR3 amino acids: CASSIIIAGGGYNEQFF. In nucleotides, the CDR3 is TGTGCCAGTAGTATAATTATAGCGGGGGGGGGCTACAATGAGCAGTTCTTC.

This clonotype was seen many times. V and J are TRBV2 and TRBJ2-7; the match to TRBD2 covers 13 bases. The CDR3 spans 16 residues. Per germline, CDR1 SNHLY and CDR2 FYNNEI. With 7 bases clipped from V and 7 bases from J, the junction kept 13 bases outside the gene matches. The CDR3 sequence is CASTSRLAGGRWEQYF. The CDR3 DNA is TGTGCCAGCACCTCTAGACTAGCGGGAGGCCGGTGGGAGCAGTACTTC.

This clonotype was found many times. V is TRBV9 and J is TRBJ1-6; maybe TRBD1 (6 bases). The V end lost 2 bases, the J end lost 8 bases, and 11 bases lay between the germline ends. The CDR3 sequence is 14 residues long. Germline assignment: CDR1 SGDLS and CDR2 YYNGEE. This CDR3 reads CASSVGQWDSPLHF. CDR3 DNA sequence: TGTGCCAGCAGCGTCGGACAGTGGGATTCACCCCTCCACTTT. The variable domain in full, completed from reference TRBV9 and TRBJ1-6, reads DSGVTQTPKHLITATGQRVTLRCSPRSGDLSVYWYQQSLDQGLQFLIQYYNGEERAKGNILERFSAQQFPDLHSELNLSSLELGDSALYFCASSVGQWDSPLHFGNGTRLTVT.

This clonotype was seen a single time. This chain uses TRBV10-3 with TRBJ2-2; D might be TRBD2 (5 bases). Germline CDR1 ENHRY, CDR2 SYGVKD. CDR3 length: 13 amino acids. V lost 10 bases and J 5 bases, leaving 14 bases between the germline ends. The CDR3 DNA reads TGTGCCACTGCCTCAGAGGGAACCGGGGAGCTGTTTTTT. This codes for CATASEGTGELFF.

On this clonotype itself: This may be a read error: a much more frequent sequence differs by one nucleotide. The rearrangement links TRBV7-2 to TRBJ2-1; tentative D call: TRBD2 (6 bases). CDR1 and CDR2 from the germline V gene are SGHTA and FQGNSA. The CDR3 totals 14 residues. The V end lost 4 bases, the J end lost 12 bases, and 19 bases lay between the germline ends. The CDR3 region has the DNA TGTGCCAGCAGCTCAGGAGGGTCCAATTCTGGGCAGTTCTTC. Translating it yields CASSSGGSNSGQFF.

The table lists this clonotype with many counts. CDR3 DNA sequence: TGCGCCAGCAGCGACCAGGTAGGATCCGAGCAGTACTTC. Protein product: CASSDQVGSEQYF. The rearrangement uses TRBV10-2 and TRBJ2-7; no clear D gene. The CDR3 is 13 residues long. Between the trimmed V and J ends, which lost 6 bases and 6 bases, there was a span of 15 bases. Germline V gene sequence: CDR1 WSHSY, CDR2 SAAADI.

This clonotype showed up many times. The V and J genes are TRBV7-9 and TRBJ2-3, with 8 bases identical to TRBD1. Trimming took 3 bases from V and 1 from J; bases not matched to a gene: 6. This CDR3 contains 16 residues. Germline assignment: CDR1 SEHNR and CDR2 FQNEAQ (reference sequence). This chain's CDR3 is CASSLGDRGGTDTQYF. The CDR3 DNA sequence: TGTGCCAGCAGCTTGGGCGACAGGGGCGGCACAGATACGCAGTATTTT.

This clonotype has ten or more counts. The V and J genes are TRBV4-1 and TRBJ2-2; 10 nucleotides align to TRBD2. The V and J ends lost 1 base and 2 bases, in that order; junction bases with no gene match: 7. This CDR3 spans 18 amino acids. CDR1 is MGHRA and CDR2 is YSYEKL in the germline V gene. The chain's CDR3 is CASSQAPSGGQNTGELFF. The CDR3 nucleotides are TGCGCCAGCAGCCAAGCCCCTAGCGGGGGCCAAAACACCGGGGAGCTGTTTTTT.

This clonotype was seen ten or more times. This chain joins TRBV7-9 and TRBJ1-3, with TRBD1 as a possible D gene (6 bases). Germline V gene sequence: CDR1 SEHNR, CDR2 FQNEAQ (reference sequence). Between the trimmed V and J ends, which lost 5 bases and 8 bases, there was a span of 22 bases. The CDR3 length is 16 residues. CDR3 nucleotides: TGTGCCAGCAGCCACCGGGACAAAGGTCTCGGAGACACCATATATTTT. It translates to CASSHRDKGLGDTIYF.

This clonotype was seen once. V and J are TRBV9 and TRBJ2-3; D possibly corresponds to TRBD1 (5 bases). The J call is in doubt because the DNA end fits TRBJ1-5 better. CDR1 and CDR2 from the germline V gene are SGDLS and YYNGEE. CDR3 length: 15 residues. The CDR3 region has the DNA TGTGCCAGCAGCGTTTCCGGGGGGAGCGCAGATACGCAGCATTTT. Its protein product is CASSVSGGSADTQHF.